These 16 T cell receptor beta chains originate from one sample sequenced in a study of beta chain features in type 1 diabetes. Sequenced material consisted of expressed TCRB transcripts (all of the isolated RNA was reverse transcribed). Assay: immunoSEQ multiplex PCR; the TCRdb copy retains only in-frame clones and omits some. This sample has roughly 220,000 clones, with 16% found just once. These receptors are not linked to any known antigen. Findings and caveats of the study: Significant though moderate, a shortening of TCRB CDR3s appeared in all four CD4+ subsets of Type 1 diabetes patients.

Material: naive CD4+ T cells from blood. All receptors derive from a man aged 30 to 39 with type 1 diabetes.

The chain recombines TRBV7-9 with TRBJ2-7; D gene uncertain. Trimming pared 1 base from V and 5 bases from J, leaving 12 bases between. This CDR3 spans 14 amino acids. Looked up from germline, CDR1 is SEHNR and CDR2 is FQNEAQ (reference sequence). The chain's CDR3 is CASSLGMPANEQYF. CDR3 DNA sequence: TGTGCCAGCAGCTTAGGTATGCCCGCCAACGAGCAGTACTTC.

V is TRBV11-2 and J is TRBJ2-5, with 8 bases matching TRBD1. CDR3 length: 14 residues. The germline gives CDR1 SGHAT, CDR2 FQNNGV. V lost 5 bases, J lost 3 bases, and 5 bases stayed unmatched. The CDR3 DNA sequence: TGTGCCAGCAGCCCAGGACAGGGTAAAGAGACCCAGTACTTC. Translation: CASSPGQGKETQYF.

This clone occurred a few times. The chain combines TRBV7-2 with TRBJ2-3, with 10 bases lining up with TRBD1. This CDR3 is 14 amino acids long. Germline V gene data show CDR1 as SGHTA and CDR2 as FQGNSA. V was clipped by 5 bases and J by 4 bases; unmatched bases: 3. The CDR3 sequence: CASSLGQGADTQYF. The CDR3 nucleotides read TGTGCCAGCAGCCTCGGACAGGGGGCAGATACGCAGTATTTT.

This clone was seen a handful of times. CDR3 amino acids: CASSAETSGRREAKNIQYF. The CDR3 bases are TGTGCCAGCAGCGCCGAGACTAGCGGGAGAAGGGAGGCCAAAAACATTCAGTACTTC. The rearrangement links TRBV9 to TRBJ2-4; 12 bases agree with TRBD2. CDR1 is SGDLS, CDR2 YYNGEE, per germline. The CDR3 is made up of 19 amino acids. V lost 3 bases to trimming and J lost 1 base; unmatched junction nucleotides: 11.

The chain combines TRBV19 with TRBJ1-1; D unresolved. Deletions cut 4 bases from V and 1 base from J, with 13 bases between. CDR1 is LNHDA and CDR2 is SQIVND in the germline V gene (reference sequence). The CDR3 runs 15 residues. The CDR3, as DNA: TGTGCCAGTAGTACCCTGACGGTGGGGAACACTGAAGCTTTCTTT. It encodes CASSTLTVGNTEAFF.

In this sample, this clone turned up a few times. The chain has TRBV28 and TRBJ2-5, with a possible D match to TRBD1 (6 bases). Germline-derived CDR1 and CDR2 are MDHEN and SYDVKM. The CDR3 loop spans 15 amino acids. V gave up 2 bases and J gave up 0 bases, with 10 bases separating them. The CDR3 sequence: CASSLTGQYQETQYF. In DNA, the CDR3 is TGTGCCAGCAGTTTAACAGGGCAGTACCAAGAGACCCAGTACTTC.

This chain joins TRBV7-3 and TRBJ2-3; TRBD2 matches at 8 bases. Germline lookup yields CDR1 SGHTA and CDR2 FQGTGA. The junction had 8 bases not matched to a gene; V was cut back by 3 bases and J by 3 bases. CDR3 length: 16 residues. In DNA, the CDR3 is TGTGCCAGCAGCTTCCTTCGCGGGAGGACGACAGATACGCAGTATTTT. As protein: CASSFLRGRTTDTQYF.

This chain uses TRBV28 with TRBJ2-2; 11 bases align to TRBD1. The trim removed 5 bases at V and 4 bases at J, leaving 0 bases unmatched. The CDR3 length is 14 residues. The germline V gene encodes CDR1 MDHEN and CDR2 SYDVKM. The DNA of the CDR3 is TGTGCCAGCAGTGGGACAGGGGGCACCGGGGAGCTGTTTTTT. Its protein is CASSGTGGTGELFF.

This chain joins TRBV4-1 and TRBJ1-1; no clear D gene. Germline V gene data show CDR1 as MGHRA and CDR2 as YSYEKL. V was pared by 2 bases and J by 1 base, with 11 bases between. The CDR3 is 15 residues long. This CDR3 reads CASSQPVWGNTEAFF. In DNA, the CDR3 is TGCGCCAGCAGCCAACCTGTGTGGGGGAACACTGAAGCTTTCTTT.

This clone was found a few times. Other DNA sequences from this sample encode an identical CDR3 as well. This chain connects TRBV5-1 to TRBJ2-3; D gene unclear. Trimming shortened V by 0 bases and J by 2 bases, and 4 bases separated the two germline ends. CDR1 and CDR2 (germline): SGHRS, YFSETQ. The CDR3 runs 13 residues. CDR3 nucleotides: TGCGCCAGCAGCTTGGGCTTCACAGATACGCAGTATTTT. Amino acids: CASSLGFTDTQYF.

This clone was found a few times. The chain joins TRBV20-1 to TRBJ2-5; D is unclear. Germline V lookup: CDR1 DFQATT, CDR2 SNEGSKA (reference sequence). This CDR3 spans 10 amino acids. Trimming left V 6 bases short and J 5 bases short, with 7 bases between. The CDR3 is CSAEWETQYF. The CDR3 nucleotides are TGCAGTGCGGAGTGGGAGACCCAGTACTTC.

J is TRBJ2-7 and V is TRBV5-1; 9 bases fit TRBD1. Germline values: CDR1 SGHRS, CDR2 YFSETQ. Losses at the gene ends were 0 bases for V and 2 bases for J; bases not matched to a gene: 3. The CDR3 covers 15 residues. The CDR3 sequence is CASSLGTGDTYEQYF. CDR3 bases: TGCGCCAGCAGCTTGGGGACAGGGGACACCTACGAGCAGTACTTC.

There are a few counts of this clone. The rearrangement joins TRBV15 to TRBJ2-3; the D gene is possibly TRBD2 (5 bases). Trimming shortened V by 1 base and J by 2 bases, and 10 bases separated the two germline ends. The CDR3 covers 15 residues. The germline gives CDR1 LNHNV, CDR2 YYDKDF (reference sequence). The CDR3 loop is CATSRVPGFTDTQYF. The CDR3 region has the DNA TGTGCCACCAGCAGAGTTCCGGGATTCACAGATACGCAGTATTTT.

J is TRBJ2-7 and V is TRBV2; D perhaps matches TRBD2 (5 bases). Trimming removed 10 bases at V and 3 bases at J, with 13 bases between. The germline CDR1 and CDR2 sequences are SNHLY and FYNNEI. The CDR3 loop spans 12 amino acids. The CDR3 DNA reads TGTGCCACCTCAGGCCGGGGCTACGAGCAGTACTTC. Translated: CATSGRGYEQYF.

This clone has just a few counts. This CDR3 reads CASSAPAGGLNEKLFF. Here the CDR3 DNA reads TGTGCCAGCAGCGCTCCTGCAGGGGGATTGAATGAAAAACTGTTTTTT. The chain is built from TRBV9 and TRBJ1-4, with 7 bases matching TRBD1. Germline V lookup: CDR1 SGDLS, CDR2 YYNGEE. The length of the CDR3 is 16 residues. V lost 3 bases, J lost 5 bases, and 10 bases stayed unmatched.

This clone has only a few counts. The CDR3 loop reads CASSPHREPNYGYTF. The CDR3 DNA follows: TGTGCCAGCAGCCCCCACAGGGAGCCCAACTATGGCTACACCTTC. V gene TRBV7-9 combines with J gene TRBJ1-2, with D tentatively TRBD1 (6 bases). This CDR3 is 15 amino acids long. CDR1 is SEHNR, CDR2 FQNEAQ, per germline (reference sequence). V was trimmed by 5 bases and J by 2 bases, leaving 15 bases between them.